Each of the 7 T cell receptor beta chains below was sequenced from the same sample in a study of regulatory T cells in long-lasting Graves disease. As to time point: persistent/refractory GD, antithyroid drugs over 5 years with positive TRAb. There was RNA extracted from PBMCs, and the TCR library was made from it. Library construction for TCR beta used iRepertoire HTBI primers and Arm-PCR of CDR3 regions. One entry per CDR3 protein results from TCRdb running MiXCR on the multiplex PCR reads. The sample shows 400,000 or so distinct CDR3 sequences, roughly 20% of them seen only once. The specimen comprised peripheral blood mononuclear cells (PBMCs), sampled when the disease was refractory, from a patient treated with antithyroid drugs. These receptors were obtained from a female donor with Graves disease.

In regard to this clonotype: A much larger clone sits a single nucleotide away, making a read error possible. The V and J genes are TRBV6-2 or TRBV6-3 and TRBJ2-5; either TRBD1 or TRBD2 may fit D (7 bases each). Germline CDR1 and CDR2: MNHEY and SVGEGT. The CDR3 is 14 amino acids. V was trimmed by 2 bases and J by 9 bases, leaving 16 bases between them. The CDR3 region has the DNA TGTGCCAGCAGTTACGGGGCAGGGGGGGAGGCCCAGTACTTC. This codes for CASSYGAGGEAQYF.

This clonotype was counted a few times. The chain recombines TRBV20-1 with TRBJ2-1; D is undetermined. The CDR3 contains 12 residues. The V and J ends lost 3 bases and 8 bases respectively, with 11 bases between them. CDR1 is DFQATT, CDR2 SNEGSKA, per germline (reference sequence). For the CDR3, the DNA is TGCAGTGCTAGTCTTCACAAGGATGAGCAGTTCTTC. This translates into CSASLHKDEQFF.

This clonotype has ten or more counts. The CDR3 spells CASSDTSGRGETQYF. As DNA, the CDR3 is TGTGCCAGCAGTGACACTAGCGGGAGGGGGGAGACCCAGTACTTC. The rearrangement links TRBV2 to TRBJ2-5; 13 nucleotides align to TRBD2. Germline values: CDR1 SNHLY, CDR2 FYNNEI. The CDR3 is made up of 15 amino acids. After removal of 3 bases from V and 5 bases from J, the junction contained 3 bases not matched to a gene.

This clonotype came up many times. This chain joins TRBV7-2 and TRBJ2-7; D might be TRBD2 (6 bases). Germline values: CDR1 SGHTA, CDR2 FQGNSA. CDR3 size: 17 residues. V lost 0 bases and J 2 bases, leaving 17 bases between the germline ends. CDR3 bases: TGTGCCAGCAGCTTAGCTATAGGGACTGCACGTCCCTACGAGCAGTACTTC. Residues: CASSLAIGTARPYEQYF.

V is TRBV5-5 and J is TRBJ2-4; 7 bases match TRBD2. The CDR3 contains 17 residues. J was trimmed by 9 bases and V by 0 bases; bases with no gene match: 15. CDR1 and CDR2 (germline): SGHKS, YYEKEE (reference sequence). CDR3 region: CASSLEGVRGRYGIQYF. CDR3 DNA: TGTGCCAGCAGCTTGGAAGGGGTACGCGGGAGATATGGCATTCAGTACTTC.

The table lists this clonotype with many counts. The chain combines TRBV12-3 or TRBV12-4 with TRBJ2-5, with unresolved D. The CDR3 contains 14 residues. Between the trimmed V and J ends, which lost 7 bases and 2 bases, there was a span of 14 bases. The CDR3 sequence is CASNGQDRQETQYF. DNA of the CDR3: TGTGCCAGCAACGGGCAGGATCGGCAAGAGACCCAGTACTTC.

This clonotype was recorded many times. The V call is TRBV20-1, the J call TRBJ1-5; TRBD1 agrees at 8 bases. V trimming: 7 bases; J trimming: 0 bases; junction bases outside the gene matches: 8. Germline V gene data show CDR1 as DFQATT and CDR2 as SNEGSKA (reference sequence). The CDR3 is 15 residues long. The CDR3 protein is CSVRNRGYSNQPQHF. CDR3 DNA: TGCAGTGTTCGCAACAGGGGGTATAGCAATCAGCCCCAGCATTTT.